This T cell receptor beta chain emerged from a study of T cell responses to AZD1222 COVID-19 vaccine. Study-wide points: Spike-specific TCR breadth and depth were elevated following two AZD1222 doses. White British donors predominated, females outnumbered males, and clonal diversity was possibly underestimated.

CDR1 is PRHDT and CDR2 is FYEKMQ in the germline V gene (reference sequence). The ends were cut back, 5 bases at V and 1 base at J, with 15 bases in the middle. CDR3 length: 15 amino acids. Comments on this clone: Its target is not known.

The assay was immunoSEQ multiplex PCR, and TCRdb's table has in-frame clones only and misses some. The repertoire holds some 150,000 clones, with around nine tenths as singletons. The sequencing here drew on peripheral blood, taken 28 days after the second AZD1222 dose. The chain employs TRBV13 and TRBJ2-7, with D perhaps assigned TRBD1 or TRBD2 (5 bases each). The origin of this receptor is an adult who received the AZD1222 COVID-19 vaccine. This CDR3 reads CASSGRRDGSYEQYF. In nucleotides, the CDR3 is TGTGCCAGCAGCGGACGCCGGGACGGTTCCTACGAGCAGTACTTC.